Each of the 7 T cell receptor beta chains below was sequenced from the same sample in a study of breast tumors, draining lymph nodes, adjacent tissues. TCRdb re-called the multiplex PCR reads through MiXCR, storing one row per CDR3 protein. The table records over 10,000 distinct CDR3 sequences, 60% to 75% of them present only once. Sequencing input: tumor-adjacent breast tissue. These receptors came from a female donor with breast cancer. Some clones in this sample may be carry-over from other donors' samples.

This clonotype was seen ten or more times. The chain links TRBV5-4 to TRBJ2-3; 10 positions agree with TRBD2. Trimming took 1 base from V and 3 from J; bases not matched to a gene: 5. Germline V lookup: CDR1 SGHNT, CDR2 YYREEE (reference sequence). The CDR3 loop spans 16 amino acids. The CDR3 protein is CASSLSSSGRTDTQYF. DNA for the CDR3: TGTGCCAGCAGCTTGTCTTCTAGCGGGAGAACAGATACGCAGTATTTT.

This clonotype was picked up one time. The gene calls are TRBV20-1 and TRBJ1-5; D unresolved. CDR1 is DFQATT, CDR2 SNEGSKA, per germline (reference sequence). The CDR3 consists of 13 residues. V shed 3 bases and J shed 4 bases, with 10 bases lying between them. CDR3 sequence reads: CSASSSTNQPQHF. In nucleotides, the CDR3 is TGCAGTGCTAGCAGTTCGACTAATCAGCCCCAGCATTTT.

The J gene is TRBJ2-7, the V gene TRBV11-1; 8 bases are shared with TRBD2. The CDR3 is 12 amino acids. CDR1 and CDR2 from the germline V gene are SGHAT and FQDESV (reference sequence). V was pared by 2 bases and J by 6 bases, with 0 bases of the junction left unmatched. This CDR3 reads CASSLLAGEQYF. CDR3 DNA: TGTGCCAGCAGCTTACTAGCGGGCGAGCAGTACTTC.

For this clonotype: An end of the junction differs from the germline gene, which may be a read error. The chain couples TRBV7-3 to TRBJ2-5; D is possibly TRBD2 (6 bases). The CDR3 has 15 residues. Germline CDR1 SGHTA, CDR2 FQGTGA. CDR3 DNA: TGTGCCAGCAGCCCCTATTCTGGAGGAGGGCTTTTTGCGAACTTC. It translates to CASSPYSGGGLFANF. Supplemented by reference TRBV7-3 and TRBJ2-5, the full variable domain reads GAGVSQTPSNKVTEKGKYVELRCDPISGHTALYWYRQSLGQGPEFLIYFQGTGAADDSGLPNDRFFAVRPEGSVSTLKIQRTERGDSAVYLCASSPYSGGGLFANFGPGTRLLVL.

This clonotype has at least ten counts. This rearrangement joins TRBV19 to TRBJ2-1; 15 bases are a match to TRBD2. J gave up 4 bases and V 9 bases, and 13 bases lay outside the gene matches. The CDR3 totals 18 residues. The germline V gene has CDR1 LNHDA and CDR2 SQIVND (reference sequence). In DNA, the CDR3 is TGTGCCAGCGCAGGAGGCGGACTAGCGGGAGGGGTATACAATGAGCAGTTCTTC. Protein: CASAGGGLAGGVYNEQFF.

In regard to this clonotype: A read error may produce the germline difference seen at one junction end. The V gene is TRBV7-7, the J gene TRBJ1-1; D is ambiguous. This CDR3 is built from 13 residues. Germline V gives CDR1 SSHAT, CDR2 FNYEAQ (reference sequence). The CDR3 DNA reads TGTGCTAGCAGCATTAGATTGAACACTGAAGCTTTCTTT. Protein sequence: CASSIRLNTEAFF.

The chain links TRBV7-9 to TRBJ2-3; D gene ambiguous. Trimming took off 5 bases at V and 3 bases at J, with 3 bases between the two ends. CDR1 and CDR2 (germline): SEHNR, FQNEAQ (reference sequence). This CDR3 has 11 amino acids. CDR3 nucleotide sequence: TGTGCCAGCAGCGTTACAGATACGCAGTATTTT. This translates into CASSVTDTQYF.